The rows below give T cell receptor beta chains drawn from one sample of a study of cytomegalovirus exposure and HLA in healthy donors. Some clones are missing from TCRdb's copy, which holds only in-frame ones; the method was immunoSEQ multiplex PCR. Seen in this sample are 75,000 to 95,000 clones; the ten most common clones hold roughly 1.5%. The sample was PBMCs. The origin of the receptors is a woman aged 55-69 years in good health and CMV-seronegative. Each CDR3 is given without its conserved first and last residue. Each record gives: J gene, D gene, CDR3 length, V gene, CDR3 protein. A D gene is named only where the DNA matches it firmly.

j_call: TRBJ1-6; d_call: .; cdr3_length: 12; v_call: TRBV15; cdr3_aa: ATSRQGTGSPLH
j_call: TRBJ1-1; d_call: .; cdr3_length: 17; v_call: TRBV4-1; cdr3_aa: ASSLLFGGGGSMNTEAF
j_call: TRBJ1-1; d_call: .; cdr3_length: 9; v_call: TRBV6-6; cdr3_aa: ASRRNTEAF
j_call: TRBJ2-6; d_call: TRBD1; cdr3_length: 16; v_call: TRBV9; cdr3_aa: ASSVSGTGGTGANVLT
j_call: TRBJ1-1; d_call: .; cdr3_length: 11; v_call: TRBV5-1; cdr3_aa: ASSLGARTEAF
j_call: TRBJ1-2; d_call: .; cdr3_length: 13; v_call: TRBV7-9; cdr3_aa: ASSLHLSAGQGYT
j_call: TRBJ2-3; d_call: TRBD2; cdr3_length: 12; v_call: TRBV4-1; cdr3_aa: ASSGREGTDTQY
j_call: TRBJ2-5; d_call: TRBD1; cdr3_length: 13; v_call: TRBV6-5; cdr3_aa: ASSHWTGGLETQY
j_call: TRBJ2-6; d_call: .; cdr3_length: 12; v_call: TRBV18; cdr3_aa: ASSPSSGANVLT
j_call: TRBJ2-2; d_call: .; cdr3_length: 12; v_call: TRBV7-2; cdr3_aa: ASSLGARGTELF
j_call: TRBJ1-5; d_call: .; cdr3_length: 11; v_call: TRBV28; cdr3_aa: ASRTGLDQPQH
j_call: TRBJ2-2; d_call: .; cdr3_length: 12; v_call: TRBV6-4; cdr3_aa: ASSDSLDTGELF
j_call: TRBJ2-5; d_call: .; cdr3_length: 11; v_call: TRBV10-3; cdr3_aa: AIKGDFQETQY
j_call: TRBJ1-3; d_call: TRBD1; cdr3_length: 11; v_call: TRBV29-1; cdr3_aa: SVEGQGVNTIY
j_call: TRBJ1-5; d_call: .; cdr3_length: 13; v_call: TRBV5-1; cdr3_aa: ASSKGDNSNQPQH
j_call: TRBJ2-2; d_call: TRBD2; cdr3_length: 16; v_call: TRBV19; cdr3_aa: ASMVIGLAGGNTGELF
j_call: TRBJ2-1; d_call: TRBD2; cdr3_length: 14; v_call: TRBV5-1; cdr3_aa: ASSLALAGGNNEQF
j_call: TRBJ1-5; d_call: .; cdr3_length: 11; v_call: TRBV10-2; cdr3_aa: ASRHDSNQPQH
j_call: TRBJ2-2; d_call: .; cdr3_length: 13; v_call: TRBV7-9; cdr3_aa: ASSLSGWNTGELF
j_call: TRBJ1-5; d_call: .; cdr3_length: 13; v_call: TRBV2; cdr3_aa: ASSELSGGDQPQH
j_call: TRBJ2-7; d_call: .; cdr3_length: 11; v_call: TRBV27; cdr3_aa: ASSLPGAYEQY
j_call: TRBJ2-1; d_call: TRBD1; cdr3_length: 11; v_call: TRBV10-1; cdr3_aa: ASSPDRYNEQF
j_call: .; d_call: TRBD2; cdr3_length: 13; v_call: TRBV7-7; cdr3_aa: ASSPGLAGANEQY
j_call: TRBJ1-2; d_call: .; cdr3_length: 11; v_call: TRBV11-2; cdr3_aa: ASSSGGIYGYT
j_call: TRBJ2-1; d_call: TRBD1; cdr3_length: 14; v_call: TRBV7-3; cdr3_aa: ASSIMGQDSLNEQF
j_call: TRBJ1-2; d_call: TRBD1; cdr3_length: 11; v_call: TRBV28; cdr3_aa: ASSSGTAYGYT
j_call: TRBJ1-4; d_call: TRBD1; cdr3_length: 12; v_call: TRBV6-5; cdr3_aa: ASSQGVRGEKLF
j_call: TRBJ2-3; d_call: .; cdr3_length: 12; v_call: TRBV28; cdr3_aa: ASRGFGAADTQY
j_call: TRBJ2-5; d_call: TRBD1; cdr3_length: 15; v_call: TRBV18; cdr3_aa: ASSPYATGALKETQY
j_call: TRBJ2-7; d_call: .; cdr3_length: 11; v_call: TRBV28; cdr3_aa: ASSLYNSYEQY
j_call: TRBJ2-1; d_call: .; cdr3_length: 13; v_call: TRBV28; cdr3_aa: ASSPAGNSYNEQF
j_call: TRBJ2-7; d_call: .; cdr3_length: 12; v_call: TRBV5-5; cdr3_aa: ASSLAPGSYEQY
j_call: TRBJ1-2; d_call: TRBD1; cdr3_length: 13; v_call: TRBV7-2; cdr3_aa: ASSSYIQGADGYT
j_call: TRBJ2-7; d_call: .; cdr3_length: 9; v_call: TRBV25-1; cdr3_aa: ASSAAYEQY
j_call: TRBJ1-4; d_call: .; cdr3_length: 12; v_call: TRBV19; cdr3_aa: ASSTLESNEKLF
j_call: TRBJ2-5; d_call: .; cdr3_length: 8; v_call: TRBV2; cdr3_aa: ASSLETQY
j_call: TRBJ2-7; d_call: TRBD1; cdr3_length: 11; v_call: TRBV6-1; cdr3_aa: ASSRQGFYEQY
j_call: TRBJ1-4; d_call: .; cdr3_length: 12; v_call: TRBV2; cdr3_aa: ASSRGSANEKLF
j_call: TRBJ2-7; d_call: TRBD2; cdr3_length: 12; v_call: TRBV18; cdr3_aa: ASSPWEGSYEQY